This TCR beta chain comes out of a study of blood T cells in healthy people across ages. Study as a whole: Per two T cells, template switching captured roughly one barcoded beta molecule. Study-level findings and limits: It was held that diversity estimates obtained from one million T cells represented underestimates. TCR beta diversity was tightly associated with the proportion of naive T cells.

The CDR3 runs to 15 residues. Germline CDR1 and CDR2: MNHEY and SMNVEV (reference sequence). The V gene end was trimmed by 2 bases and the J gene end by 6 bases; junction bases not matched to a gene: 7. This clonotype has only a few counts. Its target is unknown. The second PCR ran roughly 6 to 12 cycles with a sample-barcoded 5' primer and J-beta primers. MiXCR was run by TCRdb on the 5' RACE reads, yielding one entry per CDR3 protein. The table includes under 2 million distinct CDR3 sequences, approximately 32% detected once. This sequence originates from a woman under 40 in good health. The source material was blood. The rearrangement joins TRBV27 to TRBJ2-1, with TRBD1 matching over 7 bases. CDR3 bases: TGTGCCAGCAGTTTAGAACAGGGGAAGGTCAATGAGCAGTTCTTC. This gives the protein CASSLEQGKVNEQFF.